Listed below are T cell receptor beta chains from one sample, sequenced in a study of cytomegalovirus exposure and HLA in healthy donors. Libraries were prepared by immunoSEQ multiplex PCR; TCRdb keeps only in-frame clonotypes and omits some of them. In the table there are approximately 65,000 clones, over 90% of which are singletons. Sequences were obtained from PBMCs. The source of these receptors is a woman aged 18-29 years in good health and CMV-seropositive. Each CDR3 is given with its conserved first and last residue. The D gene is left open where the match is weak. The size of a clone is reported for some rows only, either as once, few or many, or as a class for expanded clones.

CDR3nt	CDR3aa	d_gene	v_gene	j_gene	abundance
TGCGCCAGCAGCTTGGGTTCTAATCTGGGACAGGGGGCTCGAGAGACCCAGTACTTC	CASSLGSNLGQGARETQYF	TRBD1	TRBV5-1	TRBJ2-5	.
TGTGCCAGTAGCAACCGGGCGGGAGTGGGCACAGATACGCAGTATTTT	CASSNRAGVGTDTQYF	TRBD2	TRBV19	TRBJ2-3	.
TGTGCCAGCACTATGACTAGGGATAATGAGCAGTTCTTC	CASTMTRDNEQFF	.	TRBV2	TRBJ2-1	.
TGTGCCGGGGGTTCGTTGGGGGGGCGCGATGGCTACACCTTC	CAGGSLGGRDGYTF	.	TRBV30	TRBJ1-2	.
TGTGCCAGCAGGGGACTGGGGCTTTACGAGCAGTACTTC	CASRGLGLYEQYF	.	TRBV7-9	TRBJ2-7	.
TGTGCCAGCAACCTGGAGCGAGGCAACAATGAGCAGTTCTTC	CASNLERGNNEQFF	.	TRBV6-5	TRBJ2-1	once
TGTGCCAGCAGCGTAGAAGGACAGGGGAATTACGAGCAGTACTTC	CASSVEGQGNYEQYF	TRBD1	TRBV9	TRBJ2-7	.
TGTGCCAGCAGCCAATCGGGGCAGGGGGGACAAGAGACCCAGTACTTC	CASSQSGQGGQETQYF	.	TRBV16	TRBJ2-5	.
TGTGCCAGCGACCAACAGGGGGCAACCGGGGAGCTGTTTTTT	CASDQQGATGELFF	TRBD1	TRBV6-1	TRBJ2-2	once
TGTGCCAGCAGCTTAGTATGGTCAGGCGAAAATGAAAAACTGTTTTTT	CASSLVWSGENEKLFF	.	TRBV7-2	TRBJ1-4	.
TGTGCCAGCAGCCGGGACAGTCGCCCAAATCAGCCCCAGCATTTT	CASSRDSRPNQPQHF	TRBD1	TRBV28	TRBJ1-5	.
TGCAGCGTGAAAGTCGGGGGGCGGGCCTACAATGAGCAGTTCTTC	CSVKVGGRAYNEQFF	.	TRBV29-1	TRBJ2-1	few
TGTGCCAGCAGCTTAGGGATAGCGGGAGGTGGGGAGACCCAGTACTTC	CASSLGIAGGGETQYF	TRBD2	TRBV11-3	TRBJ2-5	.
TGTGCCAGCAGCCAACGACTAGCGGGAGGTGTGAATGAGCAGTTCTTC	CASSQRLAGGVNEQFF	TRBD2	TRBV27	TRBJ2-1	.
TGTGCCAGCAGTGAGACAGGAGGCTCCTACAATGAGCAGTTCTTC	CASSETGGSYNEQFF	.	TRBV2	TRBJ2-1	.
TGTGCCAGCAGCATCCCACAGGGGACTGGGGCCAACGTCCTGACTTTC	CASSIPQGTGANVLTF	TRBD1	TRBV5-4	TRBJ2-6	.
TGTGCCAGTAGTCCCCTAGGTTTGCGGGAGGACACCGGGGAGCTGTTTTTT	CASSPLGLREDTGELFF	TRBD2	TRBV19	TRBJ2-2	.
TGTGCCAGCAAAGACAGGGAGATTGGAAACACCATATATTTT	CASKDREIGNTIYF	TRBD1	TRBV2	TRBJ1-3	.
TGTGCCAGCAGCCTATCATTTCAGGGGGGCTACGAGCAGTACTTC	CASSLSFQGGYEQYF	.	TRBV7-8	TRBJ2-7	few
TGTGCCAGCAGTGAATTTAAGAACACTGAAGCTTTCTTT	CASSEFKNTEAFF	.	TRBV25-1	TRBJ1-1	.
TGTGCCAGCTCACCAACGGGTGCGGTTGGGGAGACCCAGTACTTC	CASSPTGAVGETQYF	.	TRBV18	TRBJ2-5	.
TGTGCCAGCAGCTTACGAAGCGGAGAACGCAATGAGCAGTTCTTC	CASSLRSGERNEQFF	.	TRBV7-3	TRBJ2-1	.
TGTGCCAGCCAAGGGGGTTTGTACGAGCAGTACTTC	CASQGGLYEQYF	.	TRBV28	TRBJ2-7	.
TGTGCCAGCAGCTTCGGACTAGCGGCTGCGGGGGGGGAGCTGTTTTTT	CASSFGLAAAGGELFF	TRBD2	TRBV11-2	TRBJ2-2	.
TGTGCCAGCAGTCTTGGGGGGGAGGGGCGCGGCTATGGCTACACCTTC	CASSLGGEGRGYGYTF	.	TRBV28	TRBJ1-2	.
TGTGCCAGCAGCTCAGGCGATACGGCCGAAAAACTGTTTTTT	CASSSGDTAEKLFF	.	TRBV11-3	TRBJ1-4	.
TGCGCCAGCAGCTTGGGGACAGGGGAAAGAAGGGAAAAACTGTTTTTT	CASSLGTGERREKLFF	TRBD1	TRBV5-1	TRBJ1-4	.
TGTGCCAGCAGCCGCGATAGCGGGATGTTGATCTACGAGCAGTACTTC	CASSRDSGMLIYEQYF	TRBD2	TRBV5-6	TRBJ2-7	.
TGCGCCAGCAGCCTGAGCGGGGGTGGGCAGCCCCAGCATTTT	CASSLSGGGQPQHF	.	TRBV5-1	TRBJ1-5	.
TGTGCCAGCAGCCCTAATACGGGGGGCGGCACTGAAGCTTTCTTT	CASSPNTGGGTEAFF	.	TRBV7-9	TRBJ1-1	.
TGTGCCAGCAGCCACCTAACCGGGACAGGATCCTACGAGCAGTACTTC	CASSHLTGTGSYEQYF	TRBD1	TRBV27	TRBJ2-7	.
TGTGCCAGTAGTATCCAAGGGACACCAAACACTGAAGCTTTCTTT	CASSIQGTPNTEAFF	.	TRBV19	TRBJ1-1	.
TGTGCCAGCAGTTACGGGGGGGTAGATACGCAGTATTTT	CASSYGGVDTQYF	TRBD2	TRBV6-5	TRBJ2-3	.
TGTGCCAGCAGTCCCCTCCCTATGGAGCCCTACGAGCAGTACTTC	CASSPLPMEPYEQYF	.	TRBV27	TRBJ2-7	.
TGTGCCAGCAGCTACATCGGGGGAAACCAGCCCCAGCATTTT	CASSYIGGNQPQHF	.	TRBV7-8	TRBJ1-5	.
TGTGCCAGTAGTATATTGGCGGGGAGCGCGCACAATGAGCAGTTCTTC	CASSILAGSAHNEQFF	.	TRBV19	TRBJ2-1	.
TGTGCCAGCAGTTTGGGGACTAGCGACACCGGGGAGCTGTTTTTT	CASSLGTSDTGELFF	TRBD2	TRBV28	TRBJ2-2	.
TGTGCCTGGAGTGTACCTAGCGGGAGGGCGAACGAGCAGTTCTTC	CAWSVPSGRANEQFF	TRBD2	TRBV30	TRBJ2-1	.
TGTGCCAGTAGTATAAATCCGGTTTCTTACTCCTACAATGAGCAGTTCTTC	CASSINPVSYSYNEQFF	.	TRBV19	TRBJ2-1	.
TGTGCCAGCAGCGTAATGGGGACAGGGGGTGAGCAGTACTTC	CASSVMGTGGEQYF	TRBD1	TRBV9	TRBJ2-7	once
TGTGCCAGCAGTTTTCTCCATCAGCCCCAGCATTTT	CASSFLHQPQHF	.	TRBV28	TRBJ1-5	.
TGCAGCGTTGAACGTACCGGGACAGGGGGCAAAAAACTGTTTTTT	CSVERTGTGGKKLFF	TRBD1	TRBV29-1	TRBJ1-4	once
TGTGCCAGCAGCTTGCTTTCGGGGGTTCGGGAAAAACTGTTTTTT	CASSLLSGVREKLFF	.	TRBV5-6	TRBJ1-4	.
TGTGCCAGCAGCTTCTCGGGGGCAGATACGCAGTATTTT	CASSFSGADTQYF	.	TRBV5-6	TRBJ2-3	.
TGTGCCAGCAGCCCTTTCCCGTATGGCTACACCTTC	CASSPFPYGYTF	.	TRBV5-6	TRBJ1-2	once
TGTGCCAGCAGTCTAATCGCGGGAGAGACCCAGTACTTC	CASSLIAGETQYF	.	TRBV27	TRBJ2-5	.
TGTGCCAGCAGCCCGACTAGCTCCTACGAGCAGTACTTC	CASSPTSSYEQYF	.	TRBV7-2	TRBJ2-7	.
TGTGCCAGCAGCTGGGACAGGGATGCCGAGCAGTACTTC	CASSWDRDAEQYF	TRBD1	TRBV5-5	TRBJ2-7	.
TGTGCCAGCAGTATCCACCGGACAGGGAACACTGAAGCTTTCTTT	CASSIHRTGNTEAFF	TRBD1	TRBV6-1	TRBJ1-1	.
TGTGCCAGCAGCCAAGCGCAGGGTATCGGGGAGCTGTTTTTT	CASSQAQGIGELFF	.	TRBV25-1	TRBJ2-2	.
TGTGCCAGCAGCTTGGGGGGAGGGTCCGAGCAGTACTTC	CASSLGGGSEQYF	TRBD2	TRBV5-4	TRBJ2-7	.